This record looks at one TCR beta chain sequence and its context. The sample is drawn from a study of blood T cell repertoires in COVID-19. Study as a whole: Whether acute or convalescent, the COVID-19 samples came from the United States, Italy and Spain. The cDNA or gDNA used as material had been derived from T cells, B-cell-depleted T cells, or PBMCs.

Clones were read by immunoSEQ multiplex PCR, and TCRdb kept only the in-frame ones, dropping some. The repertoire includes around 100,000 clones, 70% to 80% of them detected once, and approximately 31% sits in the top ten. The clonotype comes from a man in his sixties or seventies with active or convalescent COVID-19. Material: peripheral blood.

The CDR3 loop reads CASSPNGWVYEQYF. In DNA, the CDR3 is TGTGCCAGCAGCCCAAACGGGTGGGTCTACGAGCAGTACTTC. The chain employs TRBV14 and TRBJ2-7, with D unresolved. Germline V gene lookup returns CDR1 SGHDN and CDR2 FVKESK. Trimming took 4 bases from V and 3 from J, leaving 13 bases between them. The CDR3 loop spans 14 amino acids.